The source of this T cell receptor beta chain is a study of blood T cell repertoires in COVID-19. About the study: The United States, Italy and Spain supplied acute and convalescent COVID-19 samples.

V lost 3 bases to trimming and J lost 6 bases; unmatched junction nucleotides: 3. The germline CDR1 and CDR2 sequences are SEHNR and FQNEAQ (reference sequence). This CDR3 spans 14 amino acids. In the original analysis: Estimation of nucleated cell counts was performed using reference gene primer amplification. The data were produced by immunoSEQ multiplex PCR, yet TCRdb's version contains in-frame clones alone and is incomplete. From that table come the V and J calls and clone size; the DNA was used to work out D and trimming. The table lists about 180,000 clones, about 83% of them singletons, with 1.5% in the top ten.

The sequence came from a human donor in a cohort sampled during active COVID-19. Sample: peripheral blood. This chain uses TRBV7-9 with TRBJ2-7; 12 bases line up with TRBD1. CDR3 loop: CASSLGQGASEQYF. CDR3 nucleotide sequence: TGTGCCAGCAGCTTGGGACAGGGGGCGTCCGAGCAGTACTTC. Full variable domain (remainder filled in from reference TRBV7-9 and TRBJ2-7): DTGVSQNPRHKITKRGQNVTFRCDPISEHNRLYWYRQTLGQGPEFLTYFQNEAQLEKSRLLSDRFSAERPKGSFSTLEIQRTEQGDSAMYLCASSLGQGASEQYFGPGTRLTVT.